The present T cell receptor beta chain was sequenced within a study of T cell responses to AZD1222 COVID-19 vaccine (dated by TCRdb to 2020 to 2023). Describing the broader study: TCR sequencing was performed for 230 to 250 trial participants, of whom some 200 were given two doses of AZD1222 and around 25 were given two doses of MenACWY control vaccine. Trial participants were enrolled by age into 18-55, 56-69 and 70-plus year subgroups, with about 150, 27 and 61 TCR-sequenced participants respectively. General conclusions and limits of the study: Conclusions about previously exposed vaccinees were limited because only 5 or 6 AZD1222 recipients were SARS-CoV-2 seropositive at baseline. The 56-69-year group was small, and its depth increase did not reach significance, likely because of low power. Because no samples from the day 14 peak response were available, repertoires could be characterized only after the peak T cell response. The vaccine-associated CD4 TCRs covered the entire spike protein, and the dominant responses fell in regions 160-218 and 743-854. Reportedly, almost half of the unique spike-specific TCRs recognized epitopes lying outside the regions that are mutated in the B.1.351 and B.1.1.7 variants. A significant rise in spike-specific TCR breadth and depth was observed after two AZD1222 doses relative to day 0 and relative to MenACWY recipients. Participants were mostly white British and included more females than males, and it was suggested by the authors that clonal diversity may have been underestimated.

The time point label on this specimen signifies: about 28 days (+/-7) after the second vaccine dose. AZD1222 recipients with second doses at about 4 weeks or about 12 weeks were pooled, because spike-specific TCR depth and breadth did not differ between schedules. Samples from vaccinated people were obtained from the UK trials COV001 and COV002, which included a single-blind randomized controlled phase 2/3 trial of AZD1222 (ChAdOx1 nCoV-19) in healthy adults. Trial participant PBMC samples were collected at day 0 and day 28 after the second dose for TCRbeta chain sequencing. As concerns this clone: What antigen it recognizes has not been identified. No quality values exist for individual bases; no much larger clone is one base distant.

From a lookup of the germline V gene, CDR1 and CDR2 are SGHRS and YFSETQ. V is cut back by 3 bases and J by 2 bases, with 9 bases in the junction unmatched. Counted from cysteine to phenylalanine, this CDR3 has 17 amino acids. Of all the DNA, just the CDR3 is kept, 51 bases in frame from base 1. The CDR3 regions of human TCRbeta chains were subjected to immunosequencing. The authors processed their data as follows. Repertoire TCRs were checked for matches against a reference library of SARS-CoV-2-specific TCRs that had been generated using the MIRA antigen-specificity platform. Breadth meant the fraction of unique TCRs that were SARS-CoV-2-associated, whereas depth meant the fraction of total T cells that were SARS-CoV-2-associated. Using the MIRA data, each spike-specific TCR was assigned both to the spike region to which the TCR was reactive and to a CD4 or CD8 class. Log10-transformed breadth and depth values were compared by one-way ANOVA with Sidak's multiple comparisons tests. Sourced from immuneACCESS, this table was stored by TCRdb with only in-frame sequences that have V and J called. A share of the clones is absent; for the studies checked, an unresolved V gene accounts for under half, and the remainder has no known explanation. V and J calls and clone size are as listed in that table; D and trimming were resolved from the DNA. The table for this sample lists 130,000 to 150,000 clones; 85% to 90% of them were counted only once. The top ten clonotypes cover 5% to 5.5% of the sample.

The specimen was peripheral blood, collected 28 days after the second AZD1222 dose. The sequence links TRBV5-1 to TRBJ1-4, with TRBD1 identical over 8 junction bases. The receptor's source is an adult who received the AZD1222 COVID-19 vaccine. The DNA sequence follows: TGCGCCAGCAGCTCTGGACAGGGTCGTTCGACTAATGAAAAACTGTTTTTT. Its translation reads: CASSSGQGRSTNEKLFF.